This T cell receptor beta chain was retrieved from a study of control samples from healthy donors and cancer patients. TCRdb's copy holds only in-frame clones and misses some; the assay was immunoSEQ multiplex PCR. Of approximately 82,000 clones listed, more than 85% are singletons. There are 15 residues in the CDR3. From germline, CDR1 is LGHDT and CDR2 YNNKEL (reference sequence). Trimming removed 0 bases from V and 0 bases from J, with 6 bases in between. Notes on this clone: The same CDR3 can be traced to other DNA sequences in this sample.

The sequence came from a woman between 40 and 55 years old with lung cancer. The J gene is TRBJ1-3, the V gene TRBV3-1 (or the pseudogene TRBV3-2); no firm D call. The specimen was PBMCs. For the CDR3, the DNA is TGTGCCAGCAGCCAAGAGCTGATCTCTGGAAACACCATATATTTT. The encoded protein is CASSQELISGNTIYF.